This T cell receptor (beta chain) was recovered during a study of early T cells in non-severe SARS-CoV-2 infection. For the study at large: The input, bulk RNA from unsorted whole blood, was sequenced, and chains were unpaired.

With 3 bases clipped from V and 9 bases from J, the junction kept 9 bases outside the gene matches. Per the germline V gene, CDR1 is DFQATT and CDR2 is SNEGSKA (reference sequence). CDR3 size: 14 residues. As part of library construction, unique molecular identifiers were attached to individual cDNA molecules. MiXCR, applied by TCRdb to the 5' RACE reads, yields one record per CDR3 protein. Of 37,000 or so distinct CDR3 sequences detected, 5% to 6.5% appear once; the ten largest clones hold roughly 25%. The table lists this clonotype with many counts. This receptor was obtained from an adult who was a healthcare worker with PCR-confirmed SARS-CoV-2 infection or an uninfected control (not recorded which). This sequence joins TRBV20-1 and TRBJ2-1; 9 bases map to TRBD2. The sequencing sample was made of whole blood. The CDR3 nucleotides are TGCAGTGCTAGGGTTAGCGGGAGACGTGGTGAGCAGTTCTTC. This encodes CSARVSGRRGEQFF.